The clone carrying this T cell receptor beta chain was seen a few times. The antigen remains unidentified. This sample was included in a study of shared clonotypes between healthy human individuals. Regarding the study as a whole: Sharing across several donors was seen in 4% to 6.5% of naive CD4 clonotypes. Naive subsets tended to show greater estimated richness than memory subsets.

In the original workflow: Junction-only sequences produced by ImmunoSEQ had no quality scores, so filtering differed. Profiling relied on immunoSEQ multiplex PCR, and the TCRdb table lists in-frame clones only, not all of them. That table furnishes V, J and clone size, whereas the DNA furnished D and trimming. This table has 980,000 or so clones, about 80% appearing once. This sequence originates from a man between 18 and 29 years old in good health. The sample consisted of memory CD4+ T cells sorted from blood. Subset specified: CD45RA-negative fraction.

The CDR3 nucleotides read TGTGCCAGCAGCCCTCTAGCGGGGGTCGAGCAGTACTTC. Translating it yields CASSPLAGVEQYF. The rearrangement joins TRBV5-8 to TRBJ2-7; 10 bases map to TRBD2. This CDR3 region has 13 residues. CDR1 is SGHTS, CDR2 YDEGEE, per germline. The V and J ends lost 4 bases and 6 bases, in that order; junction bases with no gene match: 4.